Shown below are 30 T cell receptor beta chains from a single sample sequenced in a study of T-cell memory formation after mild COVID-19. TCRdb ran MiXCR on the 5' RACE reads and lists one entry per CDR3 protein. The data contain fewer than 450,000 distinct CDR3 sequences, about 24% of them seen just once; the ten biggest clones take up around 8.1%. Specimen: PBMCs or a T cell subset sorted from them (not recorded which). All receptors derive from an adult woman who had mild COVID-19 (a few samples of this study predate the infection). Cell type and time point are not known.

The chain is built from TRBV5-1 and TRBJ2-5, with 9 bases aligning to TRBD1. CDR1 SGHRS and CDR2 YFSETQ come from the germline V gene. The CDR3 has 17 amino acids. Trimming cost V 4 bases and J 2 bases; bases outside gene matches: 12. The CDR3 here is CASSRRGDRGLQETQYF. CDR3 coding DNA: TGCGCCAGCAGCCGAAGGGGCGACAGGGGGTTACAAGAGACCCAGTACTTC.

The chain uses TRBV11-3 and TRBJ2-1, with D possibly TRBD2 on 7 matching bases. Trimming shortened V by 3 bases and J by 0 bases, and 12 bases separated the two germline ends. This CDR3 comprises 16 residues. The germline CDR1 and CDR2 sequences are SGHNT and YENEEA. CDR3 bases: TGTGCCAGCAGCTTCCGGGGGGCGACCTCCTACAATGAGCAGTTCTTC. Translation gives CASSFRGATSYNEQFF.

This clonotype was seen only a few times. The chain links TRBV7-2 to TRBJ2-7, with TRBD2 identical over 8 bases. Germline-derived CDR1 and CDR2 are SGHTA and FQGNSA. The CDR3 sequence is 17 residues long. Trimming took 1 base from V and 0 from J; bases not matched to a gene: 8. In nucleotides, the CDR3 is TGTGCCAGCAGCTTAGGCACGGGAGGGCGCTCCTCCTACGAGCAGTACTTC. As protein: CASSLGTGGRSSYEQYF.

The genes are TRBV3-1 and TRBJ2-2; possibly TRBD2 for D (6 bases). The CDR3 runs to 18 residues. Germline V lookup: CDR1 LGHDT, CDR2 YNNKEL (reference sequence). V was clipped by 1 base and J by 4 bases, with 19 bases between them. This CDR3 reads CASSQVALGLTSTGELFF. The CDR3 nucleotides are TGTGCCAGCAGCCAAGTTGCCCTTGGACTAACGAGCACCGGGGAGCTGTTTTTT.

This clonotype was observed a few times. This rearrangement joins TRBV9 to TRBJ2-7; TRBD2 matches at 9 bases. Germline CDR1 and CDR2: SGDLS and YYNGEE. The CDR3 length is 15 residues. V lost 3 bases and J lost 0; bases outside the gene matches: 4. The CDR3 reads CASSGLAGASYEQYF. CDR3 bases: TGTGCCAGCAGCGGATTAGCGGGGGCCTCCTACGAGCAGTACTTC.

V is TRBV6-5 and J is TRBJ2-2; D is possibly TRBD1 (6 bases). V lost 5 bases to trimming and J lost 2 bases, with 18 bases between them. There are 17 residues in the CDR3. Looked up from germline, CDR1 is MNHEY and CDR2 is SVGAGI. CDR3 amino acids: CASSVPSTRGNTGELFF. CDR3 in DNA: TGTGCCAGCAGTGTCCCTTCCACCAGGGGAAACACCGGGGAGCTGTTTTTT.

This clonotype has only a few counts. The chain has TRBV4-1 and TRBJ1-1; 7 nucleotides align to TRBD1. Germline CDR1 reads MGHRA; CDR2 reads YSYEKL. Losses at the gene ends were 4 bases for V and 8 bases for J; bases not matched to a gene: 10. This CDR3 region has 14 residues. The CDR3 reads CASSPRPWDSEAFF. The CDR3 nucleotides are TGCGCCAGCAGCCCCCGCCCGTGGGACAGCGAAGCTTTCTTT.

This chain connects TRBV27 to TRBJ2-5, with 13 bases identical to TRBD2. The CDR3 is made up of 16 amino acids. Trimming removed 5 bases from V and 5 bases from J; junction bases left unmatched: 8. CDR1 MNHEY and CDR2 SMNVEV come from the germline V gene (reference sequence). The CDR3 DNA reads as TGTGCCAGCAGTCCCTCCGGGACTAGCGGGAAGGAGACCCAGTACTTC. Its translation is CASSPSGTSGKETQYF.

This clonotype was observed at least ten times. The V and J genes are TRBV29-1 and TRBJ2-1; 11 nucleotides agree with TRBD2. In germline, CDR1 is SQVTM, CDR2 ANQGSEA. The CDR3 is made up of 13 amino acids. The V segment lost 7 bases and the J segment 4 bases; nucleotides outside the gene matches: 3. DNA for the CDR3: TGCAGCGCCGGGACTAGCGGTTACAATGAGCAGTTCTTC. It encodes CSAGTSGYNEQFF.

The V and J genes are TRBV5-1 and TRBJ1-2; D gene uncertain. CDR1 is SGHRS, CDR2 YFSETQ, per germline. Trimming took 1 base from V and 0 from J, leaving 10 bases between them. The CDR3 runs to 15 residues. This CDR3 reads CASSLSQGPNYGYTF. Written as DNA, the CDR3 is TGCGCCAGCAGCTTGAGCCAAGGTCCTAACTATGGCTACACCTTC.

The rearrangement joins TRBV4-2 to TRBJ2-5; 9 bases fit TRBD1. V lost 6 bases, J lost 3 bases, and 5 bases stayed unmatched. Germline CDR1 reads LGHNA; CDR2 reads YNFKEQ. There are 14 residues in the CDR3. Here the CDR3 reads CASRKQGAEETQYF. CDR3 nucleotide sequence: TGTGCCAGCAGGAAACAGGGGGCGGAAGAGACCCAGTACTTC.

Only a few counts were recorded for this clonotype. The V gene is TRBV11-2, the J gene TRBJ2-2, with D possibly being TRBD1 or TRBD2 (6 bases each). The CDR3 runs 16 residues. CDR1 SGHAT and CDR2 FQNNGV come from the germline V gene. The V end was cut by 4 bases, the J end by 4 bases, with 16 bases between. The CDR3 sequence: CASSSLRWGATGELFF. The CDR3 bases are TGTGCCAGCAGCTCCCTGCGATGGGGGGCCACCGGGGAGCTGTTTTTT. Using reference TRBV11-2 and TRBJ2-2 for the parts outside the CDR3, the full variable domain is EAGVAQSPRYKIIEKRQSVAFWCNPISGHATLYWYQQILGQGPKLLIQFQNNGVVDDSQLPKDRFSAERLKGVDSTLKIQPAKLEDSAVYLCASSSLRWGATGELFFGEGSRLTVL.

There are a few counts of this clonotype. The V call is TRBV5-5, the J call TRBJ2-1, with TRBD2 identical over 13 bases. The CDR3 totals 18 residues. V lost 1 base and J lost 4; bases outside the gene matches: 8. Per germline, CDR1 SGHKS and CDR2 YYEKEE (reference sequence). The CDR3 DNA reads TGTGCCAGCAGCTTGCATACTAGCGGGAGGGCCCTGTACAATGAGCAGTTCTTC. Amino acids: CASSLHTSGRALYNEQFF.

The chain uses TRBV3-1 and TRBJ1-4; D perhaps matches TRBD1 (6 bases). V was shortened by 1 base and J by 4 bases, with 10 bases between the two germline ends. The CDR3 covers 15 residues. Germline V gene lookup returns CDR1 LGHDT and CDR2 YNNKEL (reference sequence). This CDR3 is CASSQGGHDNEKLFF. CDR3 in DNA: TGTGCCAGCAGCCAAGGGGGGCACGATAATGAAAAACTGTTTTTT.

V is TRBV12-3 or TRBV12-4 and J is TRBJ2-6; TRBD2 is a possible D gene (5 bases). This CDR3 is built from 15 residues. Trimming removed 5 bases at V and 4 bases at J, with 12 bases between. The DNA of the CDR3 is TGTGCCAGCAGTGGGAGCCACTCCGGGGCCAACGTCCTGACTTTC. Amino acid sequence: CASSGSHSGANVLTF.

This clonotype was found a few times. This chain uses TRBV5-6 with TRBJ2-7, with D perhaps assigned TRBD1 or TRBD2 (5 bases each). This CDR3 is built from 13 residues. CDR1 and CDR2 (germline): SGHDT, YYEEEE. Trimming pared 3 bases from V and 8 bases from J, leaving 15 bases between. This chain's CDR3 is CASSYRTGTKQYF. CDR3 nucleotide sequence: TGTGCCAGCAGCTATCGAACCGGGACGAAGCAGTACTTC.

About this clonotype itself: One junction end disagrees with the germline gene, perhaps due to a read error. V usage is TRBV7-8 and J usage is TRBJ2-7; a possible D gene is TRBD2 (7 bases). This CDR3 has 16 residues. Germline CDR1 and CDR2: SGHVS and FQNEAQ. CDR3 region: CASTLLRGRGLHEQYF. The CDR3 region has the DNA TGTGCGAGCACTCTCCTAAGGGGGAGGGGTCTCCACGAGCAGTACTTC.

This clonotype was counted only a few times. This chain uses TRBV7-9 with TRBJ1-1; 8 nucleotides line up with TRBD1. Trimming at V came to 5 bases and at J to 2 bases, leaving 7 bases not matched to a gene. The CDR3 covers 15 residues. Per the germline V gene, CDR1 is SEHNR and CDR2 is FQNEAQ (reference sequence). The CDR3 here is CASSDRTGTNTEAFF. Here the CDR3 DNA reads TGTGCCAGCAGCGACCGGACAGGGACTAACACTGAAGCTTTCTTT.

The J gene is TRBJ2-7, the V gene TRBV24-1, with a possible D match to TRBD1 (6 bases). Deletions cut 7 bases from V and 0 bases from J, with 15 bases between. Germline V gives CDR1 KGHDR, CDR2 SFDVKD. This CDR3 comprises 15 residues. CDR3 nucleotide sequence: TGTGCCACCAGCGCGACAGGATCTAGCTCCTACGAGCAGTACTTC. Its translation: CATSATGSSSYEQYF.

This chain joins TRBV11-3 and TRBJ2-3, with 9 bases aligning to TRBD1. Germline V gene lookup returns CDR1 SGHNT and CDR2 YENEEA. The junction had 6 bases not matched to a gene; V was cut back by 6 bases and J by 2 bases. The CDR3 has 15 residues. The CDR3 sequence: CASRNRDRVTDTQYF. The CDR3 coding sequence is TGTGCCAGCAGAAACCGGGACAGGGTCACAGATACGCAGTATTTT.

This chain uses TRBV29-1 with TRBJ2-5; 11 nucleotides line up with TRBD2. V lost 7 bases to trimming and J lost 4 bases; unmatched junction nucleotides: 11. From germline, CDR1 is SQVTM and CDR2 ANQGSEA. This CDR3 is 15 amino acids long. The CDR3 DNA reads as TGCAGCGCAAAGCTAGCGGGAGGCCTCGTAGAGACCCAGTACTTC. This codes for CSAKLAGGLVETQYF.

The chain combines TRBV12-3 or TRBV12-4 with TRBJ2-5; D might be TRBD2 (6 bases). V was pared by 6 bases and J by 1 base, with 12 bases between. The CDR3 has 14 residues. The CDR3 DNA follows: TGTGCCAGCAGGGGCTTCGGGGGCCAAGAGACCCAGTACTTC. Translating it yields CASRGFGGQETQYF.

The rearrangement joins TRBV12-3 or TRBV12-4 to TRBJ2-2, with D uncertain. With 4 bases removed from V and 13 bases from J, the gap between germline ends came to 10 bases. CDR3 size: 11 residues. As DNA, the CDR3 is TGTGCCAGCAGTTACATAACAGCGCTGTTTTTT. This translates into CASSYITALFF.

The rearrangement uses TRBV11-3 and TRBJ2-1; the D is unclear. The CDR3 runs 17 residues. Germline V lookup: CDR1 SGHNT, CDR2 YENEEA. Trimming left V 1 base short and J 6 bases short, with 19 bases between. CDR3 nucleotide sequence: TGTGCCAGCAGCTTAGCTCCAGGCCTTAGCTATGGCAATGAGCAGTTCTTC. It is translated as CASSLAPGLSYGNEQFF.

The chain employs TRBV20-1 and TRBJ1-1; D perhaps matches TRBD1 (6 bases). The CDR3 covers 13 residues. Per germline, CDR1 DFQATT and CDR2 SNEGSKA (reference sequence). CDR3 sequence: CSTRQDMNTEAFF. The CDR3 nucleotides are TGCAGCACTAGACAGGACATGAACACTGAAGCTTTCTTT.

CDR3 sequence (DNA): TGTGCCAGTAGTAACCCTAGCGGACCTCTCAATGAGCAGTTCTTC. Residues: CASSNPSGPLNEQFF. The chain carries TRBV19 and TRBJ2-1; 7 nucleotides line up with TRBD2. Trimming at V came to 4 bases and at J to 6 bases, leaving 9 bases not matched to a gene. The CDR3 sequence is 15 residues long. Germline CDR1 reads LNHDA; CDR2 reads SQIVND (reference sequence).

A note on this clonotype: A junction end diverges from the germline sequence, so it may reflect a read error. The V and J genes are TRBV6-2 or TRBV6-3 and TRBJ2-7; D call uncertain. CDR1 and CDR2 from the germline V gene are MNHEY and SVGEGT. There are 15 residues in the CDR3. CDR3 sequence reads: CASSYSPTDIYGQYF. DNA for the CDR3: TGTGCCAGCAGTTACTCCCCTACAGACATCTACGGGCAGTACTTC.

For the CDR3, the DNA is TGTGCCAGTAGCGTTGGATCGGGGACTGAAGCTTTCTTT. Translating it yields CASSVGSGTEAFF. This chain links TRBV27 with TRBJ1-1; D is uncertain. The V gene lost 9 bases and the J gene lost 5 bases, with 16 bases spanning the gap. This CDR3 is 13 amino acids long. The germline V gene encodes CDR1 MNHEY and CDR2 SMNVEV (reference sequence).

This clonotype has just a few counts. The chain combines TRBV5-1 with TRBJ2-2, with 7 bases lining up with TRBD2. The V and J ends lost 0 bases and 8 bases, in that order; junction bases with no gene match: 4. Germline V gene data show CDR1 as SGHRS and CDR2 as YFSETQ. The CDR3 runs to 14 residues. The CDR3 loop reads CASSLAEGLGELFF. In DNA form, the CDR3 reads TGCGCCAGCAGCTTGGCCGAGGGACTAGGGGAGCTGTTTTTT.

The chain is built from TRBV24-1 and TRBJ2-1; 8 bases agree with TRBD1. Germline values: CDR1 KGHDR, CDR2 SFDVKD. This CDR3 region has 15 residues. V lost 4 bases to trimming and J lost 8 bases; unmatched junction nucleotides: 9. The CDR3 sequence: CATSDVQTGVDEQFF. DNA for the CDR3: TGTGCCACCAGTGACGTTCAGACAGGGGTCGATGAGCAGTTCTTC.